This T cell receptor (beta chain) was obtained from a study of glioma-infiltrating T cells (dated by TCRdb to about 2016). Describing the broader study: The study sequenced TCR alpha- and beta-chain repertoires from glioma tissue, from non-neoplastic brain tissue and from matched peripheral blood mononuclear cells. To gauge divergence between tissue and blood T-cell populations, every tissue-infiltrating repertoire was compared against the peripheral blood repertoire from the same patient. Three low-grade glioma patients, several primary glioblastoma patients and three non-glioma patients contributing non-neoplastic brain tissue were included in the paired cohort.

The iRepertoire nested amplicon-rescue multiplex PCR (arm-PCR) platform was used to amplify TCR alpha and beta CDR3 regions from RNA. For one-step reverse transcription and amplification, roughly 90-450 ng of tissue mRNA or PBMC total RNA was used as input. Following bead purification, Illumina adapters were added by a secondary multiplex PCR, and libraries between 200 and 400 bp were gel-purified. The libraries contained internal 6-nucleotide barcodes that were used for demultiplexing. The libraries were sequenced on an Illumina MiSeq using 2x220 or 2x250 nucleotide paired-end reads. As for the authors' bioinformatics: Paired reads were merged using FLASH 1.2.11 and aligned with BWA-MEM to the GRCh37 human genome, and TRA and TRB reads were then extracted. An IMGT-derived reference of cassette sequences and CDR3 motifs, with pseudogenes included, was used for V and J assignment. Three-frame translation of reads was performed, and productive CDR3s were defined as those with a C...FGXG motif and no stop codons. Clonotypes were defined as unique combinations of V-J cassette pair and CDR3 amino acid sequence. Reads were filtered by Hamming distance, thresholded by each sample's sequence error rate in mapped regions. TCRdb applied fastp at Q25 and MiXCR to the public reads, then kept only in-frame beta chains. Merged by CDR3 protein, the rows form single entries marked with the most common genes and DNA. Here the V and J calls rest on TCRdb's processing, not on the authors' analysis. Here the sample has about 140,000 distinct CDR3 sequences; roughly two fifths occur a single time. The top ten clonotypes cover about a fifth of the sample.

The CDR3 measures 15 amino acids from cysteine to phenylalanine. The only DNA kept is the CDR3, 45 bases in frame from the first base. The germline V gene sets CDR1 to ENHRY and CDR2 to SYGVKD. V and J lose 4 bases and 0 bases, and a span of 11 bases separates them. Overall results and qualifications from the work: The group comparisons were based on small numbers of patients: three non-neoplastic, three low-grade glioma and about eight glioblastoma patients. Tissue and blood shared very few CDR3 sequences, a result attributed to high CDR3 diversity and limited sampling. VJ-independent divergence between tissue and blood was below expectation in non-neoplastic patients but above expectation in all gliomas, especially low-grade gliomas.

Comments on this clonotype: Its antigen is not yet known. Base qualities are missing; no much larger clone stands one base away.

The chain uses TRBV10-3 and TRBJ2-3; the D gene cannot be resolved beyond TRBD1 or TRBD2, each matching 5 bases. Sequences were obtained from glioma tissue, nonneoplastic brain tissue, or PBMCs (not recorded which). The sequence was obtained from a human donor with low-grade glioma or glioblastoma, undergoing nonglioma brain surgery, or in good health (not recorded which). Here is the DNA: TGTGCCATCAGTGTTAGGGACCGAAGCACAGATACGCAGTATTTT. Translated, this is CAISVRDRSTDTQYF.